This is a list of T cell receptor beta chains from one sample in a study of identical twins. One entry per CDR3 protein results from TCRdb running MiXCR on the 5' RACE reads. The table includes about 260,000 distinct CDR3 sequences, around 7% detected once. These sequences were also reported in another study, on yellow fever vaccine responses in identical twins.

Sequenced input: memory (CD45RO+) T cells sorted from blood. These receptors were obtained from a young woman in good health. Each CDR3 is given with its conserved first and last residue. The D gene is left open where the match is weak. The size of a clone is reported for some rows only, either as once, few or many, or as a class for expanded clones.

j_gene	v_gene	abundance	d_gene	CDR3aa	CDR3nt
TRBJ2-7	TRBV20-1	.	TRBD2	CSASKIGTSATYEQYF	TGCAGTGCTAGTAAAATCGGGACTAGCGCTACCTACGAGCAGTACTTC
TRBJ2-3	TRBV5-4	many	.	CASSSGGRTDTQYF	TGTGCCAGCAGCTCCGGCGGCCGCACAGATACGCAGTATTTT
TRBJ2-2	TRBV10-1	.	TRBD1	CASRTGKNTGELFF	TGCGCCAGCAGGACAGGGAAGAACACCGGGGAGCTGTTTTTT
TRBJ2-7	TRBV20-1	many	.	CSAPGGSDYEQYF	TGCAGTGCCCCTGGTGGTAGCGACTACGAGCAGTACTTC
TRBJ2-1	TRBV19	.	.	CASSMSSPVDEQFF	TGTGCCAGTAGTATGTCTAGTCCAGTCGATGAGCAGTTCTTC
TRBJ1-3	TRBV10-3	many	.	CAIRPTSVSGNTIYF	TGTGCCATCAGGCCCACGTCCGTCTCTGGAAACACCATATATTTT
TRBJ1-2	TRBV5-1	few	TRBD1	CASSATGGSGYTF	TGCGCCAGCAGCGCGACAGGGGGGAGTGGCTACACCTTC
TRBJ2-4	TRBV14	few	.	CASSRRAGGGLAKNIQYF	TGTGCCAGCAGCCGGAGGGCCGGAGGTGGGCTAGCCAAAAACATTCAGTACTTC
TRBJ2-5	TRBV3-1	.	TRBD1	CASSQIRTGQETQYF	TGTGCCAGCAGCCAAATTCGGACAGGCCAAGAGACCCAGTACTTC
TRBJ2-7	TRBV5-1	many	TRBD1	CASSLGGSGQLIYEQYF	TGCGCCAGCAGCTTGGGGGGGTCGGGACAGCTCATCTACGAGCAGTACTTC
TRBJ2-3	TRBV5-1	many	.	CASSFDGSTDTQYF	TGCGCCAGCAGCTTTGACGGCTCCACAGATACGCAGTATTTT
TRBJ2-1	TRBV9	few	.	CASSVAAYLSYNEQFF	TGTGCCAGCAGCGTAGCAGCGTACCTCTCCTACAATGAGCAGTTCTTC
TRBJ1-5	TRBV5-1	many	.	CASSLSAGNQPQHF	TGCGCCAGCAGCTTGTCCGCAGGGAATCAGCCCCAGCATTTT
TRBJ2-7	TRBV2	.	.	CASKGLYEQYF	TGTGCCAGCAAGGGTCTATACGAGCAGTACTTC
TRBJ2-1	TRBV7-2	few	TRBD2	CASSLRGRENEQFF	TGTGCCAGCAGCTTACGCGGGAGGGAGAATGAGCAGTTCTTC
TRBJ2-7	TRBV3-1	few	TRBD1	CASGRDRGGEQYF	TGTGCCAGCGGCCGGGACAGGGGTGGTGAGCAGTACTTC
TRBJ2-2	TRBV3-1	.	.	CASSQEPGVGELFF	TGTGCCAGCAGCCAAGAACCCGGGGTCGGGGAGCTGTTTTTT
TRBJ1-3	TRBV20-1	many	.	CSARKDYTIYF	TGCAGTGCTAGAAAGGACTACACCATATATTTT
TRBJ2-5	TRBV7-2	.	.	CASSAMGPQENQYF	TGTGCCAGCAGCGCGATGGGACCTCAAGAGAACCAGTACTTC
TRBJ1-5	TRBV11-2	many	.	CASSLDGIQPQHF	TGTGCCAGCAGCTTAGATGGGATTCAGCCCCAGCATTTT
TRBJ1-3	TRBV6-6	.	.	CASSYSATRSGNTIYF	TGTGCCAGCAGTTACTCCGCGACCCGCTCTGGAAACACCATATATTTT
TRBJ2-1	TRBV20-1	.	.	CSVTPAPYNEQFF	TGCAGTGTGACTCCGGCCCCCTACAATGAGCAGTTCTTC
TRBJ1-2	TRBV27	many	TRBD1	CASRPGQGDGYTF	TGTGCCAGCAGACCGGGACAGGGTGATGGCTACACCTTC
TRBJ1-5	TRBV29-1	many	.	CSVMDSNQPQHF	TGCAGCGTTATGGATAGCAATCAGCCCCAGCATTTT
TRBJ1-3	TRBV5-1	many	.	CASSLLGSSGNTIYF	TGCGCCAGCAGCTTGTTGGGGAGCTCTGGAAACACCATATATTTT
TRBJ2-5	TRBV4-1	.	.	CASSLHIPPVGARATQYF	TGCGCCAGCAGCCTACACATCCCCCCCGTGGGGGCCCGTGCGACCCAGTACTTC
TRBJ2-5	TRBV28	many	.	CASRPGQETQYF	TGTGCCAGCCGTCCAGGGCAAGAGACCCAGTACTTC
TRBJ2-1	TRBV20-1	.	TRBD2	CSAQTGGRGGEQFF	TGCAGTGCCCAAACGGGCGGGAGGGGTGGTGAGCAGTTCTTC
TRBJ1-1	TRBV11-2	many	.	CASSFTTPGVTEAFF	TGTGCCAGCAGCTTTACTACCCCAGGGGTTACTGAAGCTTTCTTT
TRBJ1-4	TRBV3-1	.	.	CASSLSRGNEKLFF	TGTGCCAGCAGCCTCTCGCGGGGGAATGAAAAACTGTTTTTT
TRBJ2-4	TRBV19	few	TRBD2	CASRTSGNVRKGGAKNIQYF	TGTGCCAGCCGGACTAGCGGGAACGTTCGTAAAGGGGGGGCCAAAAACATTCAGTACTTC
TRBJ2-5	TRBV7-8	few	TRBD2	CASSLGGSGSRETQYF	TGTGCCAGCAGCTTAGGGGGTAGCGGGAGTCGAGAGACCCAGTACTTC
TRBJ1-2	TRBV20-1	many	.	CSARDPSDYGYTF	TGCAGTGCTAGAGATCCCAGCGACTATGGCTACACCTTC
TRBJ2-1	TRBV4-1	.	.	CASSQAHNRLVVFYNNEQFF	TGCGCCAGCAGCCAAGCCCATAACCGTTTAGTAGTATTTTACAACAATGAGCAGTTCTTC
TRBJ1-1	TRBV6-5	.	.	CASSTGAAGTEAFF	TGTGCCAGCAGTACTGGGGCGGCGGGCACTGAAGCTTTCTTT
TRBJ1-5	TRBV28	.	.	CASWGWGLGNQPQHF	TGTGCCAGCTGGGGGTGGGGGCTCGGCAATCAGCCCCAGCATTTT
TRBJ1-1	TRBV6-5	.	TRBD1	CASSWGQGGTEAFF	TGTGCCAGCAGTTGGGGACAGGGGGGAACTGAAGCTTTCTTT
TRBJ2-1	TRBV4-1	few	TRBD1	CASSQDGQGVNNEQFF	TGCGCCAGCAGCCAAGATGGACAGGGGGTTAATAATGAGCAGTTCTTC
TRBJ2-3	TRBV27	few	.	CASSSRRGGTQYF	TGTGCCAGCAGTTCCCGGCGGGGCGGGACGCAGTATTTT
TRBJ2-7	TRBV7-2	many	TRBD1	CASRPRSGGTGRYEQYF	TGTGCCAGCAGACCGAGGAGTGGTGGGACAGGGCGCTACGAGCAGTACTTC
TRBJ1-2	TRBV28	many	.	CASSNPGQHYGYTF	TGTGCCAGCAGTAATCCGGGACAACACTATGGCTACACCTTC
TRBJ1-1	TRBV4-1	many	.	CASSHPQGRRTEAFF	TGCGCCAGCAGCCACCCACAGGGTCGAAGGACTGAAGCTTTCTTT
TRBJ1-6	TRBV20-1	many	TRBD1	CSARPGGPNNSPLHF	TGCAGTGCAAGACCAGGGGGACCAAATAATTCACCCCTCCACTTT